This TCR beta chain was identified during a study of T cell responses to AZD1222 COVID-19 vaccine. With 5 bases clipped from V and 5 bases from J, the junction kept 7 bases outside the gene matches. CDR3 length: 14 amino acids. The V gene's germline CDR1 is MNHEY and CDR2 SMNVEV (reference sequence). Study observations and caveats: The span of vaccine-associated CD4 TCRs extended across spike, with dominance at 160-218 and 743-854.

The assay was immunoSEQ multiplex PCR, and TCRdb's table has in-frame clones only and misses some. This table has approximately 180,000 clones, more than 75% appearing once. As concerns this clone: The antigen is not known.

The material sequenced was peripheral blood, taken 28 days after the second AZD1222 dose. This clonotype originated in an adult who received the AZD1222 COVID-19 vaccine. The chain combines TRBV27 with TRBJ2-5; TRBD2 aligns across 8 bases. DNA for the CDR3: TGTGCCAGCAGTCACGGGACTAGAGGGGAGACCCAGTACTTC. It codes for CASSHGTRGETQYF.